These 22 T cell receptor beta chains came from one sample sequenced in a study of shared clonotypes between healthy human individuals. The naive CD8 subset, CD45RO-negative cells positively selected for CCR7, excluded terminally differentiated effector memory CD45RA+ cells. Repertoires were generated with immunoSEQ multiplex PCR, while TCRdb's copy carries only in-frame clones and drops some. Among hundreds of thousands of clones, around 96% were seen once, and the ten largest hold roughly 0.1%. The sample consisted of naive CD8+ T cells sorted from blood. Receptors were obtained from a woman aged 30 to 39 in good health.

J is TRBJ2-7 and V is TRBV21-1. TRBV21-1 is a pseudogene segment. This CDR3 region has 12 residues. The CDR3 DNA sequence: TGTGCCAGCAGCAATAGGGCTTACGAGCAGTACTTC. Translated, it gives CASSNRAYEQYF.

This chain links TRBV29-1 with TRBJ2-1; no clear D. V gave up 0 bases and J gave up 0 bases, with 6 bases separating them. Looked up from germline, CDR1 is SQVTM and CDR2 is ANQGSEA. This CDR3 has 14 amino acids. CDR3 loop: CSVEDRSSYNEQFF. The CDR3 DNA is TGCAGCGTTGAAGACAGGAGCTCCTACAATGAGCAGTTCTTC.

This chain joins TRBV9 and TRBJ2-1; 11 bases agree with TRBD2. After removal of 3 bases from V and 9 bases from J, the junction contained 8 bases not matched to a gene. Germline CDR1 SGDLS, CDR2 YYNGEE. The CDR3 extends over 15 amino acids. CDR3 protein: CASSDTSGSLSEQFF. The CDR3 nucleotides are TGTGCCAGCAGCGATACTAGCGGGAGTCTAAGTGAGCAGTTCTTC.

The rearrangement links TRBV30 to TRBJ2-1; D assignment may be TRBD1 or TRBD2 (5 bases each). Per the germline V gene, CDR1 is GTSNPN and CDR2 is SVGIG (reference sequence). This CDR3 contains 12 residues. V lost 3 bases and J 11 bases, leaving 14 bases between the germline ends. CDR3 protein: CAWSVSGAKQFF. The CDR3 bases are TGTGCCTGGAGCGTATCCGGGGCCAAGCAGTTCTTC.

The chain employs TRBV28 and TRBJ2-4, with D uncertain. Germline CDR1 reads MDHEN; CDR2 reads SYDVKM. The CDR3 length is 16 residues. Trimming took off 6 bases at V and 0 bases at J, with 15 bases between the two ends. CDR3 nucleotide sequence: TGTGCCAGCAGCCGAAAAGACCCCCTAGCCAAAAACATTCAGTACTTC. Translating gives CASSRKDPLAKNIQYF.

For the CDR3, the DNA is TGTGCCAGCAGCCCGGAGACTAGCGCAGATACGCAGTATTTT. It encodes CASSPETSADTQYF. The gene calls are TRBV7-8 and TRBJ2-3; 8 bases fit TRBD2. The CDR3 runs to 14 residues. CDR1 is SGHVS, CDR2 FQNEAQ, per germline. Trimming took 5 bases from V and 4 from J; bases not matched to a gene: 5.

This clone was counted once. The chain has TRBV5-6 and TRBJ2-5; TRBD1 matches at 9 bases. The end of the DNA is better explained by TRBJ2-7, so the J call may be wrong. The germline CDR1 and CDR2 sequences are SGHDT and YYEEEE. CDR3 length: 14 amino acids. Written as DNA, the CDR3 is TGTGCCAGCAGCTTGGGGGACAGGGTCGACGAGCAGTACTTC. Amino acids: CASSLGDRVDEQYF.

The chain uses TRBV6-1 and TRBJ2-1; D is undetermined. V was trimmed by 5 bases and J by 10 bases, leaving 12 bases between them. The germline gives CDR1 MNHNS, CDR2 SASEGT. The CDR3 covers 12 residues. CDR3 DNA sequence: TGTGCCAGCAGTTCTACAAGTCAGGAGCAGTTCTTC. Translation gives CASSSTSQEQFF.

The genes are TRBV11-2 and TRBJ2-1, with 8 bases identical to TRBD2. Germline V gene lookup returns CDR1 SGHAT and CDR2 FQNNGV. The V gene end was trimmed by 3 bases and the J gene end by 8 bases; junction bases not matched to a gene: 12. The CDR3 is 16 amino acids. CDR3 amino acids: CASSLFTGGQSDEQFF. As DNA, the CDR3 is TGTGCCAGCAGCTTGTTTACGGGAGGGCAGTCCGATGAGCAGTTCTTC.

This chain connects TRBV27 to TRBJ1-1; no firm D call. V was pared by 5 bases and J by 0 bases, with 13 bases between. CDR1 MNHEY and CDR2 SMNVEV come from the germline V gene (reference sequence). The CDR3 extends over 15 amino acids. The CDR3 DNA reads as TGTGCCAGCAGTCTGGGAGGAGGAATGAACACTGAAGCTTTCTTT. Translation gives CASSLGGGMNTEAFF.

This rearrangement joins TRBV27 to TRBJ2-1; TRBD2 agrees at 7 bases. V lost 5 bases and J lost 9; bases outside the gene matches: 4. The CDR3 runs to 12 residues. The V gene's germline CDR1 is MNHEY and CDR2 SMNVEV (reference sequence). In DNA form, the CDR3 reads TGTGCCAGCAGTACCGGGACTATTGAGCAGTTCTTC. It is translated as CASSTGTIEQFF.

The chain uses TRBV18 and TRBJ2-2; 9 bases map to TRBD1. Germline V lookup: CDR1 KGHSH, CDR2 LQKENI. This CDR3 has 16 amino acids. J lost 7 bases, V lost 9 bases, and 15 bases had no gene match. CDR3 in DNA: TGTGCCAGTTTCGGTTCCGGGACAGGGATTTTCGGGGAGCTGTTTTTT. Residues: CASFGSGTGIFGELFF.

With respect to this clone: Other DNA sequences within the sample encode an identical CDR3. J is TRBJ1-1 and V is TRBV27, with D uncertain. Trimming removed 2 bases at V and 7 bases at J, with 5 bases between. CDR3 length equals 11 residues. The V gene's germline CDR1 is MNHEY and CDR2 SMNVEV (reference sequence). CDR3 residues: CASSLGGEAFF. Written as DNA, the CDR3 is TGTGCCAGCAGTTTAGGCGGTGAAGCTTTCTTT.

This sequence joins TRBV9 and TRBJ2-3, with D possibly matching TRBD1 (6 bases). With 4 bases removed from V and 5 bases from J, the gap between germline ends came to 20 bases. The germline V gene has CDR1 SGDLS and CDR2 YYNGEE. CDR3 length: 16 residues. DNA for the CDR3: TGTGCCAGCAGCTTTGAGGGGACACTCATAGGAGATACGCAGTATTTT. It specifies CASSFEGTLIGDTQYF.

The CDR3 coding sequence is TGCGCCAGCAGCCAGTCTCGGGGAGAGAGCAATCAGCCCCAGCATTTT. This codes for CASSQSRGESNQPQHF. This chain joins TRBV4-1 and TRBJ1-5, with D hard to call. Looked up from germline, CDR1 is MGHRA and CDR2 is YSYEKL. V gave up 3 bases and J gave up 1 base, with 13 bases separating them. CDR3 length: 16 residues.

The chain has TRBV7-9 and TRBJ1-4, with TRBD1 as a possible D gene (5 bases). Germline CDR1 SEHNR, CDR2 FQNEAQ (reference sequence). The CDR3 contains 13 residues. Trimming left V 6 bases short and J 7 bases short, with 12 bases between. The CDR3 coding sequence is TGTGCCAGCAGTGAGGCAGGGCTTGAAAAACTGTTTTTT. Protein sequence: CASSEAGLEKLFF.

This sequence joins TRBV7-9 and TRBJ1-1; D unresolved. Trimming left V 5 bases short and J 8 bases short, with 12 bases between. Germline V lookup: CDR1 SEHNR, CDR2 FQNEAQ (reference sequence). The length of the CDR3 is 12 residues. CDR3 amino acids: CASSADGQEAFF. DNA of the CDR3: TGTGCCAGCAGCGCGGACGGTCAGGAAGCTTTCTTT.

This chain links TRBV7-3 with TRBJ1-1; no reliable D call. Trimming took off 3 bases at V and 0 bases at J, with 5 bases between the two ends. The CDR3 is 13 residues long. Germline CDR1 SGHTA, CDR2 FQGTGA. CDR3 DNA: TGTGCCAGCAGCTTTGGGATGAACACTGAAGCTTTCTTT. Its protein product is CASSFGMNTEAFF. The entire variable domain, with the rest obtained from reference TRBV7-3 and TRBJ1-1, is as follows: GAGVSQTPSNKVTEKGKYVELRCDPISGHTALYWYRQSLGQGPEFLIYFQGTGAADDSGLPNDRFFAVRPEGSVSTLKIQRTERGDSAVYLCASSFGMNTEAFFGQGTRLTVV.

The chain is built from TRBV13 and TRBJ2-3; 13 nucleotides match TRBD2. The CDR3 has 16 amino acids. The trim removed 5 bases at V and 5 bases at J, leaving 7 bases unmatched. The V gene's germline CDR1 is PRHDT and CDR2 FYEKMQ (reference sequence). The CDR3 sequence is CASSKLAGGPIDTQYF. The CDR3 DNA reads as TGTGCCAGCAGCAAACTAGCGGGAGGGCCTATAGATACGCAGTATTTT.

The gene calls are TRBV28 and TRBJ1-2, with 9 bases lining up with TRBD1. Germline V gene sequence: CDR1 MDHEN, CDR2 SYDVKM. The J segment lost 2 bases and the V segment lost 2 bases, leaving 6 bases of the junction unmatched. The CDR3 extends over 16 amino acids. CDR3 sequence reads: CASSLPRDRDNYGYTF. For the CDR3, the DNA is TGTGCCAGCAGTTTACCCCGGGACAGGGACAACTATGGCTACACCTTC.

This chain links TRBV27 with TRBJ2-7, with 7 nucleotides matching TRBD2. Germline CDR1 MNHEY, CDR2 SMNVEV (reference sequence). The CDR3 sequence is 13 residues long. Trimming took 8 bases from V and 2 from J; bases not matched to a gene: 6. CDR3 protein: CASGDYRAYEQYF. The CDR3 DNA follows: TGTGCCAGCGGGGACTATCGAGCCTACGAGCAGTACTTC.

The CDR3, as DNA: TGTGCCAGCAGCCTCGACACCTTCCCAGCTGAAGCTTTCTTT. Amino acid sequence: CASSLDTFPAEAFF. This chain uses TRBV7-2 with TRBJ1-1; D not resolved. CDR3 length equals 14 residues. Deletions cut 5 bases from V and 6 bases from J, with 16 bases between. Germline V gene data show CDR1 as SGHTA and CDR2 as FQGNSA.